The clone carrying this TCR beta chain was counted a few times. Antigen specificity is unknown. TCRdb passed the RACE reads through MiXCR, listing each CDR3 protein once. The sample has tens of thousands of distinct CDR3 sequences, 10% to 15% seen once; the top ten hold 5.7%. This sample was included in a study of human T cells and chemical hapten exposure. Study results and limitations: Expanded TCRs grouped into significantly more large CDR3 similarity clusters than controls produced.

From germline, CDR1 is SNHLY and CDR2 FYNNEI. Trimming stripped 4 bases from V and 10 bases from J, with 11 bases between. The CDR3 has 12 amino acids. As for time point: patch test 3, about 24 weeks after DPC sensitization. As to treatment: therapeutic diphenylcyclopropenone sensitization with weekly scalp DPC. At every patch-test visit, blood was drawn before the patch test was applied. The sample in question was whole blood, obtained in connection with sensitization to the hapten diphenylcyclopropenone (DPC). The V call is TRBV2, the J call TRBJ2-1, with D unclear. The TCR sequence derives from a woman aged 50 to 60 with alopecia areata. Some clones in this sample may be carry-over from other donors' samples. CDR3 in amino acids: CASSGSPGEQFF. The CDR3 DNA is TGTGCCAGCAGTGGTTCCCCCGGAGAGCAGTTCTTC.